These 28 T cell receptor beta chains share one sample of origin, sequenced in a study of B cell selection in AIRE deficiency. TCRdb's copy holds only in-frame clones and misses some; the assay was immunoSEQ multiplex PCR. The repertoire has 20,000 to 25,000 clones, around 97% of them found once; the top ten carry approximately 0.2%. The sorted conventional CD4 T cells were gated as CD4+CD127+. The sequenced sample consisted of conventional CD4+ T cells sorted from PBMCs. The source of these receptors is a human donor with AIRE deficiency.

The chain carries TRBV7-9 and TRBJ2-7; D is perhaps TRBD1 (6 bases). V dropped 2 bases and J dropped 7 bases, with 15 bases sitting between them. CDR1 is SEHNR and CDR2 is FQNEAQ in the germline V gene (reference sequence). The CDR3 has 14 amino acids. CDR3 bases: TGTGCCAGCAGCTTAACAGGGTCTCTCGAGGAGCAGTACTTC. This sequence encodes CASSLTGSLEEQYF.

The chain carries TRBV19 and TRBJ2-7; possibly TRBD1 for D (6 bases). V was trimmed by 5 bases and J by 4 bases, leaving 18 bases between them. CDR3 length: 15 amino acids. CDR1 and CDR2 (germline): LNHDA, SQIVND (reference sequence). The CDR3 region has the DNA TGTGCCAGTAGTGCAATATTGGACAGATTTTACGAGCAGTACTTC. Protein sequence: CASSAILDRFYEQYF.

This chain uses TRBV4-1 with TRBJ2-2, with D maybe TRBD2 (6 bases). This CDR3 region has 16 residues. V was trimmed by 1 base and J by 4 bases, leaving 13 bases between them. Germline CDR1 MGHRA, CDR2 YSYEKL. In DNA, the CDR3 is TGCGCCAGCAGCCAAGTCCCGGGCGGGACCACCGGGGAGCTGTTTTTT. It yields the protein CASSQVPGGTTGELFF.

The V and J genes are TRBV7-2 and TRBJ1-5; D might be TRBD1 (5 bases). The V end lost 5 bases, the J end lost 0 bases, and 8 bases lay between the germline ends. The CDR3 length is 14 residues. Looked up from germline, CDR1 is SGHTA and CDR2 is FQGNSA. The CDR3 loop reads CASSRTLSNQPQHF. DNA of the CDR3: TGTGCCAGCAGCCGGACACTTAGCAATCAGCCCCAGCATTTT.

The chain recombines TRBV28 with TRBJ2-7, with unresolved D. The CDR3 totals 12 residues. The V end lost 6 bases, the J end lost 3 bases, and 9 bases lay between the germline ends. Germline V gives CDR1 MDHEN, CDR2 SYDVKM. The CDR3 sequence is CASRGSSYEQYF. CDR3 DNA sequence: TGTGCCAGCAGAGGTTCGAGCTACGAGCAGTACTTC.

The chain carries TRBV6-5 and TRBJ2-5; 10 nucleotides agree with TRBD2. CDR1 is MNHEY, CDR2 SVGAGI, per germline. Trimming removed 4 bases from V and 0 bases from J; junction bases left unmatched: 2. The length of the CDR3 is 15 residues. The CDR3 loop reads CASSWTSGYQETQYF. As DNA, the CDR3 is TGTGCCAGCAGTTGGACTAGCGGTTACCAAGAGACCCAGTACTTC.

This chain connects TRBV9 to TRBJ2-6, with D unclear. Trimming removed 0 bases at V and 0 bases at J, with 7 bases between. The germline V gene has CDR1 SGDLS and CDR2 YYNGEE. CDR3 length: 16 amino acids. This CDR3 is CASSVVSPSGANVLTF. The CDR3 coding sequence is TGTGCCAGCAGCGTAGTCTCCCCCTCTGGGGCCAACGTCCTGACTTTC.

CDR3 in DNA: TGTGCCATCAGTGGCCCTGGGCAGGGCTATGACTATGGCTACACCTTC. Translated, it gives CAISGPGQGYDYGYTF. This chain joins TRBV10-3 and TRBJ1-2; tentative D call: TRBD1 (5 bases). Germline V lookup: CDR1 ENHRY, CDR2 SYGVKD. This CDR3 region has 16 residues. Trimming left V 4 bases short and J 3 bases short, with 18 bases between.

DNA for the CDR3: TGTGCCAGCAGCTTGGACAGGGGGCAGGGTGAGCAGTTCTTC. It translates to CASSLDRGQGEQFF. The chain is built from TRBV7-2 and TRBJ2-1; 11 nucleotides align to TRBD1. This CDR3 has 14 residues. V shed 3 bases and J 9 bases; nucleotides not matched to a gene: 4. Germline V lookup: CDR1 SGHTA, CDR2 FQGNSA.

The chain joins TRBV5-1 to TRBJ2-7; 7 bases fit TRBD2. The germline V gene has CDR1 SGHRS and CDR2 YFSETQ. Unmatched junction bases numbered 4, after V lost 0 bases and J lost 1 base. The CDR3 is 15 amino acids. The CDR3 nucleotides read TGCGCCAGCAGCTTGGGGGAGGGGTCTTCCTACGAGCAGTACTTC. Amino acids: CASSLGEGSSYEQYF. Supplemented by reference TRBV5-1 and TRBJ2-7, the full variable domain reads KAGVTQTPRYLIKTRGQQVTLSCSPISGHRSVSWYQQTPGQGLQFLFEYFSETQRNKGNFPGRFSGRQFSNSRSEMNVSTLELGDSALYLCASSLGEGSSYEQYFGPGTRLTVT.

The J gene is TRBJ2-3, the V gene TRBV28, with a possible D match to TRBD1 (6 bases). The CDR3 sequence is 13 residues long. The germline V gene has CDR1 MDHEN and CDR2 SYDVKM. The V gene lost 3 bases and the J gene lost 2 bases, with 6 bases spanning the gap. CDR3 DNA sequence: TGTGCCAGCAGTTTGGGGGCCACAGATACGCAGTATTTT. Protein product: CASSLGATDTQYF.

The rearrangement uses TRBV6-5 and TRBJ2-5, with D possibly matching TRBD1 (5 bases). The CDR3 consists of 13 residues. CDR1 MNHEY and CDR2 SVGAGI come from the germline V gene. V was pared by 5 bases and J by 2 bases, with 9 bases between. In DNA form, the CDR3 reads TGTGCCAGCAGTCGGACACGACAAGAGACCCAGTACTTC. Translation: CASSRTRQETQYF.

This rearrangement joins TRBV27 to TRBJ2-7; 9 positions match TRBD1. The CDR3 spans 15 residues. Germline CDR1 reads MNHEY; CDR2 reads SMNVEV (reference sequence). Unmatched junction bases numbered 9, after V lost 3 bases and J lost 6 bases. The CDR3 bases are TGTGCCAGCAGTTTTTGGGGACAGGGAGGCTCCGAGCAGTACTTC. Residues: CASSFWGQGGSEQYF.

The chain couples TRBV6-5 to TRBJ2-1, with D uncertain. V lost 5 bases, J lost 8 bases, and 16 bases lay in between. The CDR3 has 14 amino acids. CDR1 MNHEY and CDR2 SVGAGI come from the germline V gene. The CDR3, as DNA: TGTGCCAGCAGTACGAGGACCTCTAGGGATGAGCAGTTCTTC. Translated: CASSTRTSRDEQFF.

The rearrangement uses TRBV18 and TRBJ1-1, with TRBD1 identical over 8 bases. Germline CDR1 is KGHSH and CDR2 is LQKENI. V lost 3 bases to trimming and J lost 5 bases; unmatched junction nucleotides: 5. This CDR3 has 14 amino acids. In nucleotides, the CDR3 is TGTGCCAGCTCACCTGTGACAGGGGCGACTGAAGCTTTCTTT. It encodes CASSPVTGATEAFF.

This chain joins TRBV5-8 and TRBJ2-7; 11 nucleotides match TRBD2. This CDR3 comprises 17 residues. J was trimmed by 1 base and V by 3 bases; bases with no gene match: 9. CDR1 is SGHTS and CDR2 is YDEGEE in the germline V gene. CDR3 loop: CASSSLLAGDTSYEQYF. The CDR3 bases are TGTGCCAGCAGCTCCCTACTAGCGGGAGATACATCCTACGAGCAGTACTTC.

The chain recombines TRBV11-3 with TRBJ2-3; weak D call: TRBD1 (5 bases). The CDR3 is 13 amino acids. Germline CDR1 is SGHNT and CDR2 is YENEEA. Trimming took 4 bases from V and 4 from J, leaving 9 bases between them. CDR3 sequence (DNA): TGTGCCAGCAGCTCAGGACAATCAGATACGCAGTATTTT. Translated: CASSSGQSDTQYF.

The genes are TRBV7-2 and TRBJ2-1; either TRBD1 or TRBD2 may fit D (5 bases each). Germline assignment: CDR1 SGHTA and CDR2 FQGNSA. The V gene lost 1 base and the J gene lost 4 bases, with 11 bases spanning the gap. CDR3 size: 15 residues. The CDR3 nucleotides are TGTGCCAGCAGCTTAGGGGGACGGCCATACAATGAGCAGTTCTTC. It codes for CASSLGGRPYNEQFF.

The chain recombines TRBV5-1 with TRBJ2-7; perhaps D is TRBD1 or TRBD2 (5 bases each). V lost 4 bases to trimming and J lost 6 bases, with 14 bases between them. The CDR3 length is 13 residues. Germline CDR1 and CDR2: SGHRS and YFSETQ. This chain's CDR3 is CASSPGTWGEQYF. In DNA, the CDR3 is TGCGCCAGCAGCCCCGGGACCTGGGGCGAGCAGTACTTC.

This clone was observed once. The V call is TRBV5-1, the J call TRBJ2-5; tentative D call: TRBD1 (7 bases). CDR3 length equals 15 residues. CDR1 and CDR2 (germline): SGHRS, YFSETQ. V lost 3 bases and J lost 4, with 16 bases in between. This CDR3 reads CASSWRQGGRETQYF. The CDR3 region has the DNA TGCGCCAGCAGCTGGAGACAGGGAGGCAGAGAGACCCAGTACTTC.

The chain recombines TRBV2 with TRBJ2-6; no firm D call. The CDR3 contains 15 residues. Germline loops: CDR1 SNHLY, CDR2 FYNNEI. Trimming removed 4 bases at V and 2 bases at J, with 9 bases between. The CDR3 is CASSVLIPGANVLTF. CDR3 coding DNA: TGTGCCAGCAGTGTCCTGATCCCTGGGGCCAACGTCCTGACTTTC.

This clone was recorded only once. The V gene is TRBV7-8, the J gene TRBJ1-3; D remains ambiguous. Germline V CDR1 and CDR2: SGHVS, FQNEAQ. The V gene lost 2 bases and the J gene lost 2 bases, with 13 bases spanning the gap. The CDR3 totals 16 residues. The CDR3 nucleotides read TGTGCCAGCAGCTTACAGTGGGAGTTCCCTGGAAACACCATATATTTT. Residues: CASSLQWEFPGNTIYF.

The count of this clone is one. The chain has TRBV7-8 and TRBJ2-6, with 8 bases matching TRBD1. J gave up 0 bases and V 0 bases, and 13 bases lay outside the gene matches. Germline values: CDR1 SGHVS, CDR2 FQNEAQ. The CDR3 covers 21 residues. The CDR3 protein is CASSLALTGTGPFSGANVLTF. CDR3 coding DNA: TGTGCCAGCAGCTTAGCCTTAACCGGGACAGGCCCTTTCTCTGGGGCCAACGTCCTGACTTTC.

The chain carries TRBV4-1 and TRBJ1-4; D is possibly TRBD1 (5 bases). The CDR3 sequence is 20 residues long. From germline, CDR1 is MGHRA and CDR2 YSYEKL. Deletions cut 0 bases from V and 3 bases from J, with 23 bases between. The CDR3 coding sequence is TGCGCCAGCAGCCAAGAAAGGGGTGGTTCTTTTTCTGCGTCTAATGAAAAACTGTTTTTT. This encodes CASSQERGGSFSASNEKLFF.

This rearrangement joins TRBV5-1 to TRBJ2-1, with TRBD2 matching over 15 bases. Germline CDR1 is SGHRS and CDR2 is YFSETQ. The CDR3 sequence is 17 residues long. V was clipped by 3 bases and J by 6 bases; unmatched bases: 7. CDR3 region: CASSSGLAGGRANEQFF. CDR3 bases: TGCGCCAGCAGCTCCGGACTAGCGGGAGGGCGGGCCAATGAGCAGTTCTTC.

The V and J genes are TRBV7-6 and TRBJ1-5; 7 bases are shared with TRBD1. Looked up from germline, CDR1 is SGHVS and CDR2 is FNYEAQ. V shed 1 base, J shed 11 bases, and the junction held 11 bases outside the gene matches. This CDR3 spans 15 amino acids. The CDR3 spells CASSLVPGQQSAQHF. CDR3 coding DNA: TGTGCCAGCAGCTTAGTACCGGGACAGCAATCAGCCCAGCATTTT.

In this sample, this clone turned up once. This rearrangement joins TRBV23-1 to TRBJ2-2, with D unresolved. TRBV23-1 is labeled an ORF, and its function is uncertain. The CDR3 consists of 12 residues. V lost 3 bases and J 2 bases, leaving 1 base between the germline ends. The CDR3 DNA reads TGCGCCAGCAGTCATAACACCGGGGAGCTGTTTTTT. It is translated as CASSHNTGELFF.

This chain connects TRBV11-1 to TRBJ2-5; D might be TRBD2 (6 bases). Germline CDR1 is SGHAT and CDR2 is FQDESV (reference sequence). CDR3 length equals 19 residues. V shed 5 bases and J shed 4 bases, with 29 bases lying between them. The CDR3 DNA sequence: TGTGCCAGCAGCCCCAGAGAGGGGCACAGACTAGAATGGGGAGAGACCCAGTACTTC. Translating gives CASSPREGHRLEWGETQYF.